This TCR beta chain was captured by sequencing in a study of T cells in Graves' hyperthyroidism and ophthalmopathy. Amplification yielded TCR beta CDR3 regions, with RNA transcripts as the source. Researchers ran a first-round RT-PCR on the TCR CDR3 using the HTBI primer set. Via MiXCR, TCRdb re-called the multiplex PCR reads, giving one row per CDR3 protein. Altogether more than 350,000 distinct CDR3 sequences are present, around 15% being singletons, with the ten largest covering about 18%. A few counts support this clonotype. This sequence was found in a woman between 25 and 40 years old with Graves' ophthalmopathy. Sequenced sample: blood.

CDR3 in amino acids: CASSERWGVNEKLFF. CDR3 DNA: TGTGCCAGCAGTGAAAGATGGGGAGTTAATGAAAAACTGTTTTTT. The rearrangement links TRBV6-1 to TRBJ1-4; D is unclear. Germline assignment: CDR1 MNHNS and CDR2 SASEGT. Trimming left V 2 bases short and J 4 bases short, with 11 bases between. CDR3 length: 15 amino acids.